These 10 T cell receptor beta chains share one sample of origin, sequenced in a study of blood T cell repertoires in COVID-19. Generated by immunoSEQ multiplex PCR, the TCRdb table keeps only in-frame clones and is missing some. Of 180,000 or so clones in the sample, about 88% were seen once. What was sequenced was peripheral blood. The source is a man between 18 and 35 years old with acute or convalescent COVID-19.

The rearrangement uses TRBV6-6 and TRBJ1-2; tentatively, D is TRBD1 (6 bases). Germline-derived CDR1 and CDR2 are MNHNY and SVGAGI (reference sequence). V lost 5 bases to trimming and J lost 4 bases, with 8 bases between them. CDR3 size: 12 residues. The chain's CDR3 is CASSQGPYGYTF. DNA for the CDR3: TGTGCCAGCAGTCAGGGGCCCTATGGCTACACCTTC.

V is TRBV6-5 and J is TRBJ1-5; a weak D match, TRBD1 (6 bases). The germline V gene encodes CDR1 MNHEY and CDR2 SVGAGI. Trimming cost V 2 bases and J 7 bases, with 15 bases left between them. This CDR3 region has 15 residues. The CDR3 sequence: CASSYLPQGDQPQHF. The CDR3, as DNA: TGTGCCAGCAGTTACCTCCCACAGGGTGACCAGCCCCAGCATTTT.

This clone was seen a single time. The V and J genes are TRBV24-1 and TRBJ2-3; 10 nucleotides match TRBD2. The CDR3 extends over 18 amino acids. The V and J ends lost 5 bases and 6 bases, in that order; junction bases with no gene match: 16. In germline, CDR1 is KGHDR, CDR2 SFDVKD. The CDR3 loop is CATSAGALAGGLLDTQYF. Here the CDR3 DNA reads TGTGCCACCAGTGCCGGCGCGTTAGCGGGGGGCCTTCTGGATACGCAGTATTTT.

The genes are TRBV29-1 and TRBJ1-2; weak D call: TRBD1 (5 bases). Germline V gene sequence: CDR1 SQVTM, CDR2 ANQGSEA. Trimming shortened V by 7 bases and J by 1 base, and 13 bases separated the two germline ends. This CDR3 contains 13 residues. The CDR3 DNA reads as TGCAGCGCCAACCTCCAGGGTAACTATGGCTACACCTTC. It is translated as CSANLQGNYGYTF.

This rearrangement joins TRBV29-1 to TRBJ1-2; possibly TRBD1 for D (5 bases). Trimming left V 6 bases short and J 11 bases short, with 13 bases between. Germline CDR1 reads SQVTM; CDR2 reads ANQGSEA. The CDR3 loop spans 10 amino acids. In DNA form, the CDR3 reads TGCAGCGTGGGTACGGGGGGATACACCTTC. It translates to CSVGTGGYTF.

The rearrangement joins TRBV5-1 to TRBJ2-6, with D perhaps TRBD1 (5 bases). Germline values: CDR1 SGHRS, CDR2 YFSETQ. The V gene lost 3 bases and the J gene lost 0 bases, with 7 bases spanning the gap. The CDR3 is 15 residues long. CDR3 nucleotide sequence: TGCGCCAGCAGCTCGGACATCTCTGGGGCCAACGTCCTGACTTTC. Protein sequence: CASSSDISGANVLTF.

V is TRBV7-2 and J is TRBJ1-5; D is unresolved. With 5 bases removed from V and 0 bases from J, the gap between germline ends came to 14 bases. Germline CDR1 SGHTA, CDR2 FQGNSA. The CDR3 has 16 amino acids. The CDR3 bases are TGTGCCAGCAGCCCCTTGGGCAGGATTAGCAATCAGCCCCAGCATTTT. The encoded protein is CASSPLGRISNQPQHF. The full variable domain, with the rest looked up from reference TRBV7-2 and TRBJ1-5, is GAGVSQSPSNKVTEKGKDVELRCDPISGHTALYWYRQSLGQGLEFLIYFQGNSAPDKSGLPSDRFSAERTGGSVSTLTIQRTQQEDSAVYLCASSPLGRISNQPQHFGDGTRLSIL.

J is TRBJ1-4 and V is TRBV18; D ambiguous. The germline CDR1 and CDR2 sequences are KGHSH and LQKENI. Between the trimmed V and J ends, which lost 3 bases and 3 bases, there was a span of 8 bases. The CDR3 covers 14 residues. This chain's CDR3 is CASSPGGSNEKLFF. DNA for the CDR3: TGTGCCAGCTCACCGGGAGGATCTAATGAAAAACTGTTTTTT.

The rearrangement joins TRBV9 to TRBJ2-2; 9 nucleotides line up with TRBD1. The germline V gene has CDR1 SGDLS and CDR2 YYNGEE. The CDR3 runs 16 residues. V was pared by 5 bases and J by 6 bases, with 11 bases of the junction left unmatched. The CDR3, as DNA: TGTGCCAGCAGACGAATCGGGACAGGGATGCCCGGGGAGCTGTTTTTT. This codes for CASRRIGTGMPGELFF.

The CDR3 region is CASSPPRGTNEKLFF. The CDR3 DNA follows: TGTGCCAGCAGCCCCCCCAGGGGCACTAATGAAAAACTGTTTTTT. This sequence joins TRBV4-2 and TRBJ1-4; D possibly corresponds to TRBD1 (6 bases). This CDR3 region has 15 residues. The germline gives CDR1 LGHNA, CDR2 YNFKEQ. V was trimmed by 4 bases and J by 2 bases, leaving 11 bases between them.